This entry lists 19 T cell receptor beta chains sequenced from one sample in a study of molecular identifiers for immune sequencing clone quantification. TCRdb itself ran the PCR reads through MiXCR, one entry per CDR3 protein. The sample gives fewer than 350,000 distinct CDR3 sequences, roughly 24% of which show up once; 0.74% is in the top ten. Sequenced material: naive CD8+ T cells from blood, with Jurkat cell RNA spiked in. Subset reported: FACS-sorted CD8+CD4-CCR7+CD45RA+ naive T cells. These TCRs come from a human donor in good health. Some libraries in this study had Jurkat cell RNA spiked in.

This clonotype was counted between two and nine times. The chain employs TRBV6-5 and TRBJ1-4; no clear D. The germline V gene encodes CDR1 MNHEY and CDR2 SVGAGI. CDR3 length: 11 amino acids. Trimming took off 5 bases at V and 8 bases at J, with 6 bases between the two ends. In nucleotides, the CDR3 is TGTGCCAGCAGTGAAAGGGAAAAACTGTTTTTT. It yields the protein CASSEREKLFF.

DNA of the CDR3: TGCGCCAGCAGCCAATGGGCAGACAAAACAGATACGCAGTATTTT. As protein: CASSQWADKTDTQYF. The chain carries TRBV4-1 and TRBJ2-3; no clear D. CDR1 and CDR2 from the germline V gene are MGHRA and YSYEKL. The CDR3 spans 15 residues. With 2 bases removed from V and 3 bases from J, the gap between germline ends came to 12 bases.

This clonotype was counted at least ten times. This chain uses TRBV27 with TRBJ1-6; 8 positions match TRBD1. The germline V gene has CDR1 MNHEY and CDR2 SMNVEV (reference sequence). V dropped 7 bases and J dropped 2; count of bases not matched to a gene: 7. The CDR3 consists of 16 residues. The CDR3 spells CASNTGQGAYNSPLHF. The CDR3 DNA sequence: TGTGCCAGCAATACTGGACAGGGCGCCTATAATTCACCCCTCCACTTT.

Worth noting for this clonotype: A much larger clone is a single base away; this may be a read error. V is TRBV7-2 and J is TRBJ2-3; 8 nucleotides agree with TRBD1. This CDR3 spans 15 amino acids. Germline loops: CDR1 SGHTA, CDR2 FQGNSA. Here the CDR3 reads CACSYRTGITDTQYF. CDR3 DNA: TGTGCCTGCAGTTATCGGACAGGGATCACAGATACGCAGTATTTT. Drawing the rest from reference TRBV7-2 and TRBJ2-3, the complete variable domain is GAGVSQSPSNKVTEKGKDVELRCDPISGHTALYWYRQSLGQGLEFLIYFQGNSAPDKSGLPSDRFSAERTGGSVSTLTIQRTQQEDSAVYLCACSYRTGITDTQYFGPGTRLTVL.

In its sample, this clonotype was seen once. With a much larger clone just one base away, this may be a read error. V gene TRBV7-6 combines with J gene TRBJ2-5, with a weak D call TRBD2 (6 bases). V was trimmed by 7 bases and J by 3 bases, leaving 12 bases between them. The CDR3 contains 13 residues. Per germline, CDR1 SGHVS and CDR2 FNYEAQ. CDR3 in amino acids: CASIPGDEETQYF. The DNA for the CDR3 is TGTGCCAGCATCCCGGGGGATGAAGAGACCCAGTACTTC.

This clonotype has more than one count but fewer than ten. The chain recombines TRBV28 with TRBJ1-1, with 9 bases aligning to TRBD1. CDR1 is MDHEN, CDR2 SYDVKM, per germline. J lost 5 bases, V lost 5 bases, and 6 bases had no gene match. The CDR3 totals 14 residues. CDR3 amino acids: CASSAGTGRTEAFF. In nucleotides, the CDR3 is TGTGCCAGCAGTGCCGGGACAGGGAGGACTGAAGCTTTCTTT.

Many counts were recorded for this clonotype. The CDR3 DNA follows: TGCAGCGTTGAAGATGGGTTTGGCTACACCTTC. Translated: CSVEDGFGYTF. The rearrangement joins TRBV29-1 to TRBJ1-2; D is uncertain. The CDR3 length is 11 residues. Germline lookup yields CDR1 SQVTM and CDR2 ANQGSEA. V was clipped by 0 bases and J by 7 bases, with 6 bases between them.

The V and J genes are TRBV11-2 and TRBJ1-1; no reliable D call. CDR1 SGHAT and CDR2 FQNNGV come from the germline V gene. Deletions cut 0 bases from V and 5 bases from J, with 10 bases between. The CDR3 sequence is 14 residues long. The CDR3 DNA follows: TGTGCCAGCAGCTTAGATGCGGGAGGAACTGAAGCTTTCTTT. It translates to CASSLDAGGTEAFF. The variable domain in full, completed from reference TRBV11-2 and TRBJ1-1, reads EAGVAQSPRYKIIEKRQSVAFWCNPISGHATLYWYQQILGQGPKLLIQFQNNGVVDDSQLPKDRFSAERLKGVDSTLKIQPAKLEDSAVYLCASSLDAGGTEAFFGQGTRLTVV.

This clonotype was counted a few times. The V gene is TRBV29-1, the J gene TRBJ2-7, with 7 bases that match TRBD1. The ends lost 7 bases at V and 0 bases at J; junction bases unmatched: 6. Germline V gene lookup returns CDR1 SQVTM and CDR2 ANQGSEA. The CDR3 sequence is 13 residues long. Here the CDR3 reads CSARDSFSYEQYF. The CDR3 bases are TGCAGCGCCCGGGACAGCTTCTCCTACGAGCAGTACTTC.

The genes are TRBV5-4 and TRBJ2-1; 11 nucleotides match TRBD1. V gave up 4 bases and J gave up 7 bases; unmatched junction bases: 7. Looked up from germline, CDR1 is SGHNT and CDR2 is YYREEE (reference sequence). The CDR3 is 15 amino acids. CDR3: CASSQGQGVGNEQFF. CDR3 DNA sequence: TGTGCCAGCAGCCAGGGACAGGGGGTTGGAAATGAGCAGTTCTTC.

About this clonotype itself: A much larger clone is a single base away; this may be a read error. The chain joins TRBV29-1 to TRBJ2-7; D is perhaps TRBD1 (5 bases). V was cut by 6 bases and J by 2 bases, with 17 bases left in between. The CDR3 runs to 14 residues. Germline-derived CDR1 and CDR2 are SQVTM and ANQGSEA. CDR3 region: CSVAGAVIPYEQYF. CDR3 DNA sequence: TGCAGCGTCGCTGGGGCAGTGATTCCCTACGAGCAGTACTTC.

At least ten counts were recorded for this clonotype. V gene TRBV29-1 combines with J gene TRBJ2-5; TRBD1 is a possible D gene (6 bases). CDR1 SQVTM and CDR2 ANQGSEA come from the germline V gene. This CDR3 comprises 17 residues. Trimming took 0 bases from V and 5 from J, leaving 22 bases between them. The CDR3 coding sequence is TGCAGCGTTGAAGATTACCTAGGTCAGGGGATCACTGAGACCCAGTACTTC. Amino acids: CSVEDYLGQGITETQYF.

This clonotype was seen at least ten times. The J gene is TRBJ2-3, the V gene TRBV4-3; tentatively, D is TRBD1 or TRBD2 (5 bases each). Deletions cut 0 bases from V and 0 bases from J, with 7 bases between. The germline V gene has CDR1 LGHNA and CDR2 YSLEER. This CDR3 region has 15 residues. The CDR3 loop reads CASSQDRDSTDTQYF. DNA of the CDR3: TGCGCCAGCAGCCAAGATCGGGACAGCACAGATACGCAGTATTTT.

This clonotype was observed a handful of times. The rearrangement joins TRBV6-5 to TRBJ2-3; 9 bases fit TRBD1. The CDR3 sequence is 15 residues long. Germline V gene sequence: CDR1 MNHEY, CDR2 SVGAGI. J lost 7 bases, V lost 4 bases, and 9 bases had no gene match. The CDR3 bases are TGTGCCAGCAGTTCTACAGGGGGCGCAAGGTATACGCAGTATTTT. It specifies CASSSTGGARYTQYF.

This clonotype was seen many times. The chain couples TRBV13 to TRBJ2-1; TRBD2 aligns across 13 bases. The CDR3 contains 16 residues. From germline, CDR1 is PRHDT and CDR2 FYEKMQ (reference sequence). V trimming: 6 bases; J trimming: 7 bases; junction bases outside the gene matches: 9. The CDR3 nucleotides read TGTGCCAGCAGTTTGAGGACTAGCGGGAGTTTAAATGAGCAGTTCTTC. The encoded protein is CASSLRTSGSLNEQFF.

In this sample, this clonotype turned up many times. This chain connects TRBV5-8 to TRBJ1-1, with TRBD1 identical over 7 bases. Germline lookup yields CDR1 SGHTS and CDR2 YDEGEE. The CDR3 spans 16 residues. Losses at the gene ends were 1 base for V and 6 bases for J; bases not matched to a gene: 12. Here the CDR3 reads CASSLHVGGTAPEAFF. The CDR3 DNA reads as TGTGCCAGCAGCTTGCACGTGGGAGGGACAGCCCCTGAAGCTTTCTTT.

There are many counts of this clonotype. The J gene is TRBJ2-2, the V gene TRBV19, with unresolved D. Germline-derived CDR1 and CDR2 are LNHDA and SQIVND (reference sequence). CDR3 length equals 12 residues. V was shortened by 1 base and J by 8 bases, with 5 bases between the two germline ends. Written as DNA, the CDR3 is TGTGCCAGTAGTATAGTACCGGGGGAGCTGTTTTTT. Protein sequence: CASSIVPGELFF.

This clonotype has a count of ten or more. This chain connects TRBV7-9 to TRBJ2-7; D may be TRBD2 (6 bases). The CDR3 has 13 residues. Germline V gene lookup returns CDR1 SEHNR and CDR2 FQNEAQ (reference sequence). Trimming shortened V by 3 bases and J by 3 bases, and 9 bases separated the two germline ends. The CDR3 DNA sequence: TGTGCCAGCAGCTTGTGGGGGGACTACGAGCAGTACTTC. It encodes CASSLWGDYEQYF.

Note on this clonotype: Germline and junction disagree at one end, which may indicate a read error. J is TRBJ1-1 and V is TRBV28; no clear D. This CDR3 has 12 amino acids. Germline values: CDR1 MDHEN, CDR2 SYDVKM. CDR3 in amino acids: CANSRDGTEAFF. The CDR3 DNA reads TGTGCCAACAGTCGGGATGGCACTGAAGCTTTCTTT.